This entry concerns a single T cell receptor (beta chain). No antigen is known for it. TCRdb re-derived calls from the 5' RACE reads in MiXCR, one entry per CDR3 protein. This sample carries 700,000 or so distinct CDR3 sequences, 8.6% of them seen once, and the ten largest clones take 0.98%. The data are from a study of identical twins. Study-wide points: The abundant beta clonotypes from cord blood had fewer insertions, and memory repertoires had none of this. Invariant cells of the MAIT and iNKT types might have partly distorted the zero-insertion analyses. In beta out-of-frame sequences, the excess sharing between twins was weaker.

The CDR3 totals 16 residues. V lost 4 bases and J 2 bases, leaving 19 bases between the germline ends. Germline-derived CDR1 and CDR2 are SGHKS and YYEKEE (reference sequence). Every donor was a healthy Caucasian. The same sample was also studied in work on yellow fever vaccine responses in identical twins.

Specimen: PBMCs. This receptor was identified in a woman aged 18-30 years in good health. The chain carries TRBV5-5 and TRBJ2-7; either TRBD1 or TRBD2 may fit D (5 bases each). Here the CDR3 reads CASSEQPGMGPYEQYF. CDR3 sequence (DNA): TGTGCCAGCAGCGAGCAGCCCGGGATGGGACCCTACGAGCAGTACTTC.